This T cell receptor beta chain was recorded in a study of graft-versus-host responses after intestinal transplantation. Study overall: Grafts were multivisceral, liver-intestinal, or isolated intestinal. Induction with anti-thymocyte globulin, then tacrolimus and steroids for approximately three years, was given to all recipients. Study findings and constraints: Allograft graft-versus-host to host-versus-graft clonal ratios ran high in patients with graft-donor T cell macrochimerism. The recipient marrow held GvH clones, and some of them showed up first in ileum or blood.

As concerns this clone: Antigen specificity is unknown.

Method: immunoSEQ multiplex PCR; TCRdb's copy keeps in-frame clones and lacks some. The table includes more than 10,000 clones, approximately 93% detected once. With 6 bases removed from V and 7 bases from J, the gap between germline ends came to 15 bases. From germline, CDR1 is KGHSH and CDR2 LQKENI. The CDR3 is 14 residues long. The rearrangement links TRBV18 to TRBJ1-4; D is undetermined. This clonotype originated in a human patient who received an intestinal transplant, so some T cells may come from the graft donor. Source: PBMCs, taken about 32 months after intestinal transplantation. DNA for the CDR3: TGTGCCAGCTCCCCCTCATCCTCCCCTGAAAAACTGTTTTTT. It translates to CASSPSSSPEKLFF.